This is a list of T cell receptor beta chains from one sample in a study of shared clonotypes between healthy human individuals. Clones were sequenced by immunoSEQ multiplex PCR, and TCRdb holds only the in-frame ones, with some missing. The sample holds millions of clones; over 85% are singletons and the top ten take 0.13% to 0.15%. Input material: naive CD4+ T cells sorted from blood. These receptor sequences come from a man between 18 and 29 years old in good health. The CDR3 runs from the conserved cysteine through the conserved F or W. A D gene is named only where the DNA matches it firmly. Expanded clones get a size class; other rows say once, few or many, or leave the size out.

j_call d_call clone_size v_call cdr3_nt cdr3_aa
TRBJ1-2 - - TRBV4-3 TGCGCCAGCAGCGACTTAGGGGGGGAGGGATATGGCTACACCTTC CASSDLGGEGYGYTF
TRBJ2-6 - once TRBV10-2 TGCGCCAGCAGTGTGGGGATCTCTGGGGCCAACGTCCTGACTTTC CASSVGISGANVLTF
TRBJ2-7 - - TRBV5-1 TGCGCCAGCAGTTTACAGGGTTCCTTCTACGAGCAGTACTTC CASSLQGSFYEQYF
TRBJ2-1 - - TRBV7-9 TGTGCCAGCAGCTTACCGGGTTCCTACAATGAGCAGTTCTTC CASSLPGSYNEQFF
TRBJ2-2 TRBD2 - TRBV7-3 TGTGCCAGCAGCCGCCAGGGAGGGACGAACACCGGGGAGCTGTTTTTT CASSRQGGTNTGELFF
TRBJ2-1 TRBD2 - TRBV28 TGTGCCAGCTGCTGGAGCGGGGGGGGAAACAATGAGCAGTTCTTC CASCWSGGGNNEQFF
TRBJ1-1 - - TRBV2 TGTGCCAGCACCCACGACAGGAACACTGAAGCTTTCTTT CASTHDRNTEAFF
TRBJ1-4 TRBD1 once TRBV5-4 TGTGCCAGCAGCTTGAGGACAGGGAGTAATGAAAAACTGTTTTTT CASSLRTGSNEKLFF
TRBJ1-6 - - TRBV19 TGTGCCAGTAGCCGACAGCCTAATTCACCCCTCCACTTT CASSRQPNSPLHF
TRBJ2-3 TRBD2 - TRBV10-3 TGTGCCATCAGTGCGACTAGCGGGGGGTTGGCAGATACGCAGTATTTT CAISATSGGLADTQYF
TRBJ2-7 - - TRBV9 TGTGCCAGCAGCCCCGACGGTTTAGGGGTCCAGTACTTC CASSPDGLGVQYF
TRBJ2-3 TRBD1 once TRBV18 TGTGCCAGCTCACAGGGGGCAGTAGCAGATACGCAGTATTTT CASSQGAVADTQYF
TRBJ2-5 TRBD2 once TRBV7-9 TGTGCCAGCAGCTTGCTTCTAGCGGGAGGGGAGACCCAGTACTTC CASSLLLAGGETQYF
TRBJ1-2 - - TRBV11-2 TGTGCCAGCAGCTTAGACAAGTATGGCTACACCTTC CASSLDKYGYTF